These T cell receptor beta chains were read from a single sample in a study of chemoradiotherapy in HPV16-positive cancers. Clones were sequenced by immunoSEQ multiplex PCR, and TCRdb holds only the in-frame ones, with some missing. Of 11,000 or so clones listed, more than 75% are singletons. Sample acquisition took place from a patient who underwent chemoradiotherapy. These receptors were collected from a human donor with HPV-associated anogenital cancer. The CDR3 runs from the conserved cysteine through the conserved F or W. Fields, in order: CDR3 length, clone size, D gene, J gene, V gene, CDR3 protein, CDR3 DNA. A D gene is named only where the DNA matches it firmly. Where a row states a size, it is once, few, many or the class of an expanded clone; other rows omit it.

13 | NA | NA | TRBJ1-1 | TRBV28 | CASSTTSRLGAFF | TGTGCCAGCAGTACCACCTCACGCCTTGGGGCTTTCTTT
13 | NA | NA | TRBJ2-1 | TRBV4-2 | CASSGRTSNEQFF | TGTGCCAGCAGCGGAAGGACGAGCAATGAGCAGTTCTTC
15 | NA | NA | TRBJ1-5 | TRBV28 | CASSFEQYFNQPQHF | TGTGCCAGCAGTTTTGAGCAATACTTCAATCAGCCCCAGCATTTT
16 | once | NA | TRBJ1-1 | TRBV9 | CASSPSGQTGRTEAFF | TGTGCCAGCAGCCCTAGTGGACAAACCGGGAGGACTGAAGCTTTCTTT
15 | NA | NA | TRBJ1-4 | TRBV9 | CASSVSRGGNEKLFF | TGTGCCAGCAGCGTTTCTAGGGGGGGTAATGAAAAACTGTTTTTT
15 | NA | NA | TRBJ2-7 | TRBV5-1 | CASSPRGRPSYEQYF | TGCGCCAGCAGCCCCCGCGGGCGTCCCTCCTACGAGCAGTACTTC
17 | NA | NA | TRBJ2-7 | TRBV4-2 | CASSQIPVYAGVGEQYF | TGTGCCAGCAGCCAAATCCCCGTGTATGCAGGGGTGGGCGAGCAGTACTTC
13 | NA | NA | TRBJ2-7 | TRBV6-6 | CASGILAGYEQYF | TGTGCCAGCGGTATTTTAGCAGGATACGAGCAGTACTTC
14 | NA | NA | TRBJ1-2 | TRBV7-2 | CASSPPGRRRGYTF | TGTGCCAGCAGCCCCCCGGGGCGCCGCCGGGGCTACACCTTC
18 | NA | NA | TRBJ2-3 | TRBV5-1 | CASSPLPPGRTSTDTQYF | TGCGCCAGCAGCCCTCTACCTCCGGGACGCACTAGCACAGATACGCAGTATTTT
16 | NA | NA | TRBJ2-1 | TRBV27 | CASMPIGGWVLNEQFF | TGTGCCAGCATGCCCATTGGGGGTTGGGTTCTTAATGAGCAGTTCTTC
16 | NA | NA | TRBJ1-2 | TRBV7-2 | CASSLLEGAINYGYTF | TGTGCCAGCAGCTTGTTGGAGGGAGCTATTAACTATGGCTACACCTTC
12 | NA | TRBD1 | TRBJ2-1 | TRBV30 | CAWSEDRNEQFF | TGTGCCTGGAGTGAGGACAGGAATGAGCAGTTCTTC
14 | once | NA | TRBJ2-2 | TRBV7-8 | CASSFDSHTGELFF | TGTGCCAGCAGCTTCGACAGCCACACCGGGGAGCTGTTTTTT
17 | NA | TRBD1 | TRBJ2-2 | TRBV7-9 | CASSRLTGTVNTGELFF | TGTGCCAGCAGCCGTTTGACCGGGACAGTAAACACCGGGGAGCTGTTTTTT
15 | NA | NA | TRBJ2-7 | TRBV19 | CASSISWGQFDEQYF | TGTGCCAGTAGTATTTCATGGGGTCAGTTCGACGAGCAGTACTTC
13 | few | NA | TRBJ2-7 | TRBV4-2 | CASSQGSSYEQYF | TGTGCCAGCAGCCAAGGTAGCTCCTACGAGCAGTACTTC
13 | few | NA | TRBJ1-6 | TRBV5-4 | CASSLFGSPTLHF | TGTGCCAGCAGCTTGTTCGGCTCACCGACCCTCCACTTT
14 | NA | NA | TRBJ1-5 | TRBV6-6 | CASSYFPQDQPQHF | TGTGCCAGCAGTTACTTTCCGCAGGATCAGCCCCAGCATTTT
15 | NA | NA | TRBJ2-1 | TRBV5-1 | CASSPGSMMRLEQFF | TGCGCCAGCAGCCCCGGGTCAATGATGAGGCTTGAGCAGTTCTTC
13 | NA | NA | TRBJ1-3 | TRBV2 | CASNRDTGNTIYF | TGTGCCAGCAATCGGGACACTGGAAACACCATATATTTT
13 | NA | NA | TRBJ1-2 | TRBV10-2 | CASSESMYYGYTF | TGCGCCAGCAGTGAGTCGATGTACTATGGCTACACCTTC
16 | NA | NA | TRBJ2-1 | TRBV4-1 | CASSLIAGRTYNEQFF | TGCGCCAGCAGCCTTATCGCGGGGAGGACCTACAATGAGCAGTTCTTC
14 | few | TRBD1 | TRBJ2-7 | TRBV10-3 | CAISMGQGLGEQYF | TGTGCCATCAGTATGGGACAGGGATTGGGCGAGCAGTACTTC
13 | once | NA | TRBJ2-1 | TRBV9 | CASSPRQYNEQFF | TGTGCCAGCAGCCCCCGTCAGTACAATGAGCAGTTCTTC
15 | NA | NA | TRBJ1-2 | TRBV4-1 | CASSTRLQGDYGYTF | TGCGCCAGCAGCACGCGGCTACAGGGCGACTATGGCTACACCTTC
12 | NA | NA | TRBJ1-5 | TRBV5-6 | CASSLFPGPQHF | TGTGCCAGCAGCTTGTTCCCAGGGCCCCAGCATTTT
12 | NA | NA | TRBJ2-2 | TRBV13 | CASSLVPGELFF | TGTGCCAGCAGCTTAGTTCCCGGGGAGCTGTTTTTT
14 | NA | TRBD1 | TRBJ1-4 | TRBV4-2 | CASRTGTQNEKLFF | TGTGCCAGCAGGACAGGGACTCAGAATGAAAAACTGTTTTTT
16 | NA | TRBD1 | TRBJ2-1 | TRBV27 | CASSFTGQGVYNEQFF | TGTGCCAGCAGTTTCACTGGACAGGGGGTGTACAATGAGCAGTTCTTC
13 | NA | NA | TRBJ2-3 | TRBV9 | CASSVHSTDTQYF | TGTGCCAGCAGTGTGCATAGCACAGATACGCAGTATTTT
14 | NA | TRBD1 | TRBJ1-1 | TRBV5-1 | CASSWGGQDRQAFF | TGCGCCAGCAGCTGGGGGGGACAGGATCGCCAAGCTTTCTTT
16 | NA | NA | TRBJ1-6 | TRBV4-1 | CASSQEWSRPNSPLHF | TGCGCCAGCAGCCAAGAGTGGAGTCGGCCCAATTCACCCCTCCACTTT
14 | once | NA | TRBJ1-1 | TRBV5-1 | CASSWGGANTEAFF | TGCGCCAGCAGCTGGGGGGGGGCCAACACTGAAGCTTTCTTT
12 | NA | NA | TRBJ1-1 | TRBV5-1 | CASSLGDTEAFF | TGCGCCAGCAGCTTGGGGGACACTGAAGCTTTCTTT
12 | few | NA | TRBJ2-1 | TRBV5-1 | CASSRTKNEQFF | TGCGCCAGCAGCCGGACTAAAAATGAGCAGTTCTTC
14 | few | TRBD2 | TRBJ2-5 | TRBV13 | CASSPGTSGETQYF | TGTGCCAGCAGCCCTGGGACTAGCGGAGAGACCCAGTACTTC
15 | NA | TRBD1 | TRBJ1-6 | TRBV5-1 | CASSWGQGWGSPLHF | TGCGCCAGCAGCTGGGGACAGGGTTGGGGCTCACCCCTCCACTTT
14 | NA | NA | TRBJ2-3 | TRBV19 | CASSMSPSTDTQYF | TGTGCCAGTAGTATGTCACCTAGCACAGATACGCAGTATTTT
12 | NA | NA | TRBJ2-5 | TRBV30 | CACSRGRQTQYF | TGTGCCTGCAGTAGGGGTAGGCAGACCCAGTACTTC
15 | few | NA | TRBJ1-2 | TRBV11-2 | CASSLEPRLGYGYTF | TGTGCCAGCAGCTTAGAGCCACGATTAGGCTATGGCTACACCTTC
15 | NA | NA | TRBJ1-1 | TRBV30 | CAWSRPGVSSTEAFF | TGTGCCTGGAGTCGCCCGGGGGTAAGCAGCACTGAAGCTTTCTTT
15 | NA | TRBD2 | TRBJ2-3 | TRBV6-5 | CASRPPGLSTDTQYF | TGTGCCAGCAGACCTCCGGGACTATCCACAGATACGCAGTATTTT
16 | NA | NA | TRBJ2-1 | TRBV7-8 | CASSLVGGYLRNEQFF | TGTGCCAGCAGCTTAGTTGGCGGTTATTTGCGGAATGAGCAGTTCTTC
13 | few | NA | TRBJ1-1 | TRBV7-9 | CASSLQTESEAFF | TGTGCCAGCAGCTTACAAACCGAGTCTGAAGCTTTCTTT
16 | NA | TRBD1 | TRBJ1-2 | TRBV5-1 | CASSLGGRTGNYGYTF | TGCGCCAGCAGCTTGGGGGGCCGGACAGGGAACTATGGCTACACCTTC
15 | NA | NA | TRBJ2-2 | TRBV6-5 | CASSSPAMNTGELFF | TGTGCCAGCAGTTCCCCTGCCATGAACACCGGGGAGCTGTTTTTT
14 | NA | NA | TRBJ2-3 | TRBV19 | CASSISEVADTQYF | TGTGCCAGTAGTATTAGTGAGGTTGCAGATACGCAGTATTTT
18 | NA | TRBD2 | TRBJ2-2 | TRBV4-1 | CASSQELAGGPGTGELFF | TGCGCCAGCAGCCAAGAACTAGCGGGGGGGCCAGGCACCGGGGAGCTGTTTTTT
16 | NA | NA | TRBJ2-2 | TRBV7-9 | CASSLVGPTNTGELFF | TGTGCCAGCAGCCTCGTCGGGCCAACGAACACCGGGGAGCTGTTTTTT
15 | NA | NA | TRBJ2-7 | TRBV9 | CASSVDTQGSYEQYF | TGTGCCAGCAGCGTCGATACACAGGGCTCCTACGAGCAGTACTTC
14 | NA | TRBD1 | TRBJ2-3 | TRBV29-1 | CSVARTGLTDTQYF | TGCAGCGTTGCCAGGACAGGGTTGACAGATACGCAGTATTTT
13 | NA | NA | TRBJ2-1 | TRBV7-9 | CASSFMFGNEQFF | TGTGCCAGCAGCTTTATGTTTGGTAATGAGCAGTTCTTC
15 | once | TRBD1 | TRBJ1-6 | TRBV6-1 | CASSPGTAVNSPLHF | TGTGCCAGCAGTCCCGGGACAGCGGTAAATTCACCCCTCCACTTT
12 | NA | NA | TRBJ1-1 | TRBV28 | CASSLRNTEAFF | TGTGCCAGCAGTCTAAGGAACACTGAAGCTTTCTTT
13 | NA | NA | TRBJ2-3 | TRBV7-6 | CASRDSFTDTQYF | TGTGCCAGCAGGGACAGTTTCACAGATACGCAGTATTTT
14 | NA | NA | TRBJ2-7 | TRBV5-8 | CASSRPYRSYEQYF | TGTGCCAGCAGTCGGCCGTACCGCTCCTACGAGCAGTACTTC